This is a list of T cell receptor beta chains from one sample in a study of cytomegalovirus exposure and HLA in healthy donors. The protocol was immunoSEQ multiplex PCR, while the TCRdb copy is restricted to in-frame clones and leaves out a portion. The profile shows 150,000 or so clones, nearly 80% of them singletons. The material sequenced was PBMCs. Receptors were obtained from a man aged 35 to 55 in good health and CMV-seropositive. Both conserved end residues are part of each CDR3. Fields, in order: J gene, clone size, D gene, V gene, CDR3 protein, CDR3 DNA. A D gene is named only where the DNA matches it firmly. Expanded clones get a size class; other rows say once, few or many, or leave the size out.

TRBJ2-1,.,.,TRBV9,CASSVVPLPGDEQFF,TGTGCCAGCAGCGTAGTGCCTCTACCAGGGGATGAGCAGTTCTTC
TRBJ1-3,.,TRBD1,TRBV6-1,CASVLDRGRNTIYF,TGTGCCAGCGTATTAGACAGGGGGAGAAACACCATATATTTT
TRBJ2-7,few,.,TRBV29-1,CSVYTGQSYEQYF,TGCAGCGTTTACACAGGCCAATCCTACGAGCAGTACTTC
TRBJ1-5,.,.,TRBV2,CAPVSGGNQPQHF,TGTGCCCCCGTGTCGGGGGGCAATCAGCCCCAGCATTTT
TRBJ2-1,.,.,TRBV30,CAWSGLSIYNEQFF,TGTGCCTGGAGTGGGCTTTCCATCTACAATGAGCAGTTCTTC
TRBJ2-7,once,.,TRBV7-9,CASSLEGRGTYEQYF,TGTGCCAGCAGCTTAGAAGGCAGGGGTACCTACGAGCAGTACTTC
TRBJ1-2,few,.,TRBV28,CASSLWGRTANYGYTF,TGTGCCAGCAGTTTATGGGGGCGGACGGCTAACTATGGCTACACCTTC
TRBJ2-5,.,TRBD1,TRBV15,CATSRARQGETQYF,TGTGCCACCAGCAGAGCTAGACAGGGAGAGACCCAGTACTTC
TRBJ1-1,.,TRBD1,TRBV11-2,CASSFNRGWVMNTEAFF,TGTGCCAGCAGCTTCAACAGGGGATGGGTAATGAACACTGAAGCTTTCTTT
TRBJ2-7,.,.,TRBV7-3,CASSLQGSAYEQYF,TGTGCCAGCAGCCTCCAGGGTTCTGCTTACGAGCAGTACTTC
TRBJ2-1,.,TRBD2,TRBV7-2,CASSLGTSGRTNKQFF,TGTGCCAGCAGCTTAGGGACTAGCGGGAGGACCAACAAGCAGTTCTTC
TRBJ1-3,.,.,TRBV29-1,CSVLIAGGNTIYF,TGCAGCGTTTTGATTGCGGGAGGAAACACCATATATTTT
TRBJ1-2,once,.,TRBV19,CASTERGEVHGSGYTF,TGTGCCAGTACCGAAAGAGGGGAGGTCCATGGTTCGGGCTACACCTTC
TRBJ2-7,.,.,TRBV6-5,CASSSIRISYEQYF,TGTGCCAGCAGTTCAATCAGGATCTCCTACGAGCAGTACTTC
TRBJ2-3,.,.,TRBV28,CASSLRGDTQYF,TGTGCCAGCAGTTTACGGGGAGATACGCAGTATTTT
TRBJ2-1,.,TRBD2,TRBV29-1,CSASGTSLYNEQFF,TGCAGCGCCTCCGGGACTAGCCTATACAATGAGCAGTTCTTC
TRBJ1-2,.,.,TRBV29-1,CSVKGAQGTKNYGYTF,TGCAGCGTGAAGGGTGCGCAGGGCACGAAAAACTATGGCTACACCTTC
TRBJ2-7,.,TRBD2,TRBV5-1,CASSSDRGTSGIEQYF,TGCGCCAGCAGCTCGGATCGTGGGACTAGCGGGATCGAGCAGTACTTC
TRBJ1-5,.,.,TRBV21-1,CASRRRGASNQPQHF,TGTGCCAGCAGAAGGCGCGGGGCTAGCAATCAGCCCCAGCATTTT
TRBJ1-4,.,TRBD1,TRBV28,CATGQGGMRKLFF,TGTGCCACCGGACAGGGGGGAATGCGAAAACTGTTTTTT
TRBJ2-6,.,.,TRBV11-2,CASSLDLTKVSGANVLTF,TGTGCCAGCAGCTTAGACCTAACGAAAGTCTCTGGGGCCAACGTCCTGACTTTC
TRBJ2-1,.,.,TRBV11-3,CASSRAGIPDNEQFF,TGTGCCAGCAGCCGCGCGGGAATACCCGACAATGAGCAGTTCTTC
TRBJ1-2,once,TRBD1,TRBV4-3,CASSQAATGTGYGYTF,TGCGCCAGCAGCCAAGCAGCAACCGGGACAGGTTATGGCTACACCTTC
TRBJ1-1,.,.,TRBV2,CAGTEILNTEAFF,TGTGCCGGAACAGAGATCCTGAACACTGAAGCTTTCTTT
TRBJ2-7,few,TRBD1,TRBV10-3,CAISGTDYYEQYF,TGTGCCATCAGCGGGACAGATTACTACGAGCAGTACTTC
TRBJ1-6,.,.,TRBV11-2,CASSLTGTAYNSPLHF,TGTGCCAGCAGCTTGACCGGGACTGCTTATAATTCACCCCTCCACTTT
TRBJ2-1,.,.,TRBV9,CASSGGGSSYNEQFF,TGTGCCAGCAGCGGTGGCGGCTCTTCCTACAATGAGCAGTTCTTC
TRBJ1-2,few,.,TRBV7-8,CASSLEGGGVGYTF,TGTGCCAGCAGCTTAGAAGGAGGCGGGGTTGGCTACACCTTC
TRBJ1-1,.,.,TRBV2,CASSVGRETEAFF,TGTGCCAGCAGTGTGGGGAGGGAGACTGAAGCTTTCTTT
TRBJ1-3,.,.,TRBV30,CAWSQGGNTIYF,TGTGCCTGGAGTCAGGGTGGAAACACCATATATTTT
TRBJ2-5,once,TRBD1,TRBV20-1,CSATDRWEQYF,TGCAGTGCTACGGACAGGTGGGAGCAGTACTTC
TRBJ1-3,.,TRBD1,TRBV4-2,CASSQGGTAGNTIYF,TGTGCCAGCAGCCAAGGAGGGACAGCCGGAAACACCATATATTTT
TRBJ1-5,.,.,TRBV19,CASSIDLWGEVNQPQHF,TGTGCCAGTAGTATAGATCTATGGGGGGAGGTCAATCAGCCCCAGCATTTT
TRBJ2-7,.,.,TRBV27,CASSGDTGFYEQYF,TGTGCCAGCAGTGGGGACACTGGCTTTTACGAGCAGTACTTC
TRBJ2-5,.,TRBD2,TRBV18,CASSPGLAGGIQETQYF,TGTGCCAGCTCCCCCGGACTAGCGGGAGGCATCCAAGAGACCCAGTACTTC
TRBJ1-1,once,TRBD1,TRBV6-5,CASRPTGAEAFF,TGTGCCAGCAGGCCAACAGGGGCTGAAGCTTTCTTT
TRBJ2-1,.,.,TRBV21-1,CASSKECSGGSSYNEQFF,TGTGCCAGCAGCAAAGAGTGCAGCGGGGGAAGCTCCTACAATGAGCAGTTCTTC
TRBJ2-3,.,TRBD2,TRBV7-3,CASSLGTSGGMDTQYF,TGTGCCAGCAGCTTGGGGACTAGCGGAGGGATGGATACGCAGTATTTT
TRBJ2-7,.,.,TRBV14,CASSQDVVAAEQYF,TGTGCCAGCAGCCAAGATGTCGTAGCGGCCGAGCAGTACTTC
TRBJ2-1,.,.,TRBV2,CASRLANNEQFF,TGTGCCAGCAGGCTAGCAAACAATGAGCAGTTCTTC